The 5 T cell receptor beta chains below come from one sample, sequenced in a study of CD8+CD57+ T cells in acquired aplastic anemia. Sequencing involved patients with CD8+CD57+ cell expansion previously shown by flow cytometry. TCR beta VDJ combinations and CDR3 sequences were profiled from genomic DNA. Each CDR3 protein is one row after TCRdb ran MiXCR on the reads. Among about 290,000 distinct CDR3 sequences, roughly 59% were seen once, and the ten largest hold approximately 1.2%. Material for sequencing was sorted CD4+, CD8+, or CD8+CD57+ T cells (not recorded which) from PBMCs. Receptors were obtained from a human donor with aplastic anemia.

This clonotype was counted a few times. The chain is built from TRBV20-1 and TRBJ2-1, with D hard to call. In germline, CDR1 is DFQATT, CDR2 SNEGSKA (reference sequence). V gave up 4 bases and J gave up 1 base, with 8 bases separating them. The CDR3 extends over 13 amino acids. Here the CDR3 DNA reads TGCAGTGCTATCGTTGGATCCTACAATGAGCAGTTCTTC. Protein sequence: CSAIVGSYNEQFF.

As regards this clonotype: A read error may produce the germline difference seen at one junction end. The chain joins TRBV20-1 to TRBJ2-2; D unclear. Germline values: CDR1 DFQATT, CDR2 SNEGSKA (reference sequence). CDR3 size: 13 residues. This CDR3 reads CSARDQNAGELFF. CDR3 bases: TGCAGTGCTAGAGATCAGAACGCCGGGGAGCTGTTTTTT.

The chain is built from TRBV15 and TRBJ1-2; tentative D call: TRBD1 (6 bases). The CDR3 extends over 14 amino acids. In germline, CDR1 is LNHNV, CDR2 YYDKDF (reference sequence). With 0 bases removed from V and 8 bases from J, the gap between germline ends came to 13 bases. This chain's CDR3 is CATSRDLTGYGYTF. For the CDR3, the DNA is TGTGCCACCAGCAGAGATCTAACAGGGTACGGCTACACCTTC.

The rearrangement uses TRBV6-1 and TRBJ2-7; tentative D call: TRBD2 (6 bases). The length of the CDR3 is 13 residues. The germline V and J ends were trimmed by 10 bases and 0 bases, with 13 bases remaining between them. Germline V gene sequence: CDR1 MNHNS, CDR2 SASEGT. The CDR3 is CATRAGSSYEQYF. For the CDR3, the DNA is TGTGCCACCCGAGCGGGTTCCTCCTACGAGCAGTACTTC.

In the case of this clonotype: The junction and the germline gene differ at one end; a read error may be behind it. The rearrangement joins TRBV5-1 to TRBJ2-7; tentatively, D is TRBD1 or TRBD2 (5 bases each). The germline CDR1 and CDR2 sequences are SGHRS and YFSETQ. This CDR3 has 14 residues. This CDR3 is CASSVRDGTYERYF. CDR3 nucleotide sequence: TGCGCCAGCAGCGTACGGGACGGTACCTACGAGCGGTACTTC. Full variable domain (missing parts from reference TRBV5-1 and TRBJ2-7): KAGVTQTPRYLIKTRGQQVTLSCSPISGHRSVSWYQQTPGQGLQFLFEYFSETQRNKGNFPGRFSGRQFSNSRSEMNVSTLELGDSALYLCASSVRDGTYERYFGPGTRLTVT.